The 27 T cell receptor beta chains reported below all come from one sample, sequenced in a study of HIV-infected children after antiretroviral therapy interruption. Unique molecular identifiers were included in an RNA-based 3' RACE TCR library. One entry per CDR3 protein results from TCRdb running MiXCR on the 3' RACE reads. The table lists approximately 89,000 distinct CDR3 sequences, 6.9% of them singletons. As to treatment: PENTA 11 planned treatment interruption arm or continuous ART arm. The input for sequencing was CD45RA+ CD4+ T cells from PBMCs, pooled from several time points, taken from a donor given antiretroviral therapy, either interrupted or continuous. The subset is: naive CD4+ CD45RA+ CD45RO- T cells. These receptors came from a pool of human donors with HIV.

This clonotype appeared a few times. The genes are TRBV7-3 and TRBJ2-1; no firm D call. The CDR3 is 14 residues long. V lost 5 bases and J lost 1, with 9 bases in between. Germline V gene lookup returns CDR1 SGHTA and CDR2 FQGTGA. This chain's CDR3 is CASSPTSSYNEQFF. In nucleotides, the CDR3 is TGTGCCAGCAGCCCAACCTCGTCCTACAATGAGCAGTTCTTC.

The sample holds a few counts of this clonotype. V usage is TRBV6-5 and J usage is TRBJ1-5; D perhaps matches TRBD1 (5 bases). This CDR3 is built from 14 residues. Germline V gives CDR1 MNHEY, CDR2 SVGAGI. Trimming pared 10 bases from V and 3 bases from J, leaving 16 bases between. For the CDR3, the DNA is TGTGCCACAAGCAATCGGGGGGTCAATCAGCCCCAGCATTTT. The encoded protein is CATSNRGVNQPQHF.

This chain uses TRBV12-5 with TRBJ2-7, with D unclear. V lost 1 base and J lost 4, with 8 bases in between. The CDR3 covers 13 residues. Germline CDR1 reads LGHNT; CDR2 reads FRNRAP. CDR3 loop: CASGLGLEYEQYF. In DNA form, the CDR3 reads TGTGCTAGTGGTTTGGGACTGGAATACGAGCAGTACTTC.

V usage is TRBV28 and J usage is TRBJ2-1; perhaps D is TRBD1 or TRBD2 (7 bases each). Trimming removed 7 bases from V and 6 bases from J, with 19 bases in between. Germline values: CDR1 MDHEN, CDR2 SYDVKM. The CDR3 is made up of 15 amino acids. The CDR3 protein is CASTPGGAGFNEQFF. The CDR3 nucleotides are TGTGCCAGCACCCCAGGGGGGGCAGGTTTCAATGAGCAGTTCTTC.

The gene calls are TRBV5-1 and TRBJ2-1; TRBD2 agrees at 9 bases. V gave up 4 bases and J gave up 4 bases; unmatched junction bases: 9. CDR1 is SGHRS, CDR2 YFSETQ, per germline. The CDR3 consists of 16 residues. CDR3 in DNA: TGCGCCAGCAGCCCCGAACCTAGCGGGGCGTACAATGAGCAGTTCTTC. Its translation: CASSPEPSGAYNEQFF.

This clonotype was detected many times. The chain employs TRBV11-1 and TRBJ2-2; no clear D. The CDR3 has 14 residues. The germline V and J ends were trimmed by 3 bases and 3 bases, with 8 bases remaining between them. Germline lookup yields CDR1 SGHAT and CDR2 FQDESV (reference sequence). CDR3 sequence reads: CASSFTQDTGELFF. The CDR3 DNA follows: TGTGCCAGCAGCTTCACCCAGGACACCGGGGAGCTGTTTTTT.

Ten or more counts support this clonotype. The genes are TRBV10-3 and TRBJ2-1; unclear D gene. The V and J ends lost 6 bases and 4 bases respectively, with 13 bases between them. The length of the CDR3 is 14 residues. Germline V gene lookup returns CDR1 ENHRY and CDR2 SYGVKD. CDR3 nucleotides: TGTGCCATCAGCCAACCGATACGGTACAATGAGCAGTTCTTC. Its translation: CAISQPIRYNEQFF.

This clonotype was picked up many times. The chain recombines TRBV5-8 with TRBJ2-7, with D uncertain. Per germline, CDR1 SGHTS and CDR2 YDEGEE. The CDR3 is 14 amino acids. V was cut by 5 bases and J by 1 base, with 13 bases left in between. The DNA for the CDR3 is TGTGCCAGCAGGCTGAAGGGTTCATCCTACGAGCAGTACTTC. Translating gives CASRLKGSSYEQYF.

The rearrangement uses TRBV5-1 and TRBJ1-2; TRBD1 is a possible D gene (5 bases). CDR3 length equals 13 residues. V lost 0 bases, J lost 5 bases, and 8 bases lay in between. Germline V gene lookup returns CDR1 SGHRS and CDR2 YFSETQ. CDR3 loop: CASSLDGGYGYTF. CDR3 coding DNA: TGCGCCAGCAGCTTGGATGGGGGATATGGCTACACCTTC. The variable domain in full, with the rest retrieved from reference TRBV5-1 and TRBJ1-2, is KAGVTQTPRYLIKTRGQQVTLSCSPISGHRSVSWYQQTPGQGLQFLFEYFSETQRNKGNFPGRFSGRQFSNSRSEMNVSTLELGDSALYLCASSLDGGYGYTFGSGTRLTVV.

The rearrangement links TRBV23-1 to TRBJ1-5; D is ambiguous. TRBV23-1 is given ORF status, its function remaining uncertain. Deletions cut 4 bases from V and 2 bases from J, with 24 bases between. This CDR3 is 19 amino acids long. DNA for the CDR3: TGCGCCAGCAGTCGGAAAGACTCAGGTTTCGATAGTGGCAATCAGCCCCAGCATTTT. Translating it yields CASSRKDSGFDSGNQPQHF.

This clonotype turned up a few times. This could be a read error, since a much larger clone is one nucleotide away. The chain combines TRBV19 with TRBJ1-5; D may be TRBD1 (6 bases). Trimming removed 3 bases from V and 2 bases from J, with 11 bases in between. Germline loops: CDR1 LNHDA, CDR2 SQIVND (reference sequence). The CDR3 spans 15 residues. CDR3 DNA sequence: TGTGCCAGTAGTATTCTGGACAGTGGCAATCAGCCCCAGCATTTT. This codes for CASSILDSGNQPQHF.

This clonotype is medium-sized. The CDR3 region is CASSLGDYEQYF. CDR3 DNA sequence: TGCGCCAGCAGCTTGGGTGACTACGAGCAGTACTTC. The chain carries TRBV5-1 and TRBJ2-7; the D is unclear. The CDR3 length is 12 residues. V lost 0 bases and J lost 3, with 4 bases in between. Germline assignment: CDR1 SGHRS and CDR2 YFSETQ.

Ten or more counts support this clonotype. This sequence joins TRBV7-8 and TRBJ2-4; TRBD2 agrees at 12 bases. The germline V gene has CDR1 SGHVS and CDR2 FQNEAQ. V trimming: 4 bases; J trimming: 1 base; junction bases outside the gene matches: 14. The CDR3 sequence is 20 residues long. The CDR3 protein is CASSWGRLAGVVTAKNIQYF. CDR3 coding DNA: TGTGCCAGCAGCTGGGGACGACTAGCGGGAGTGGTTACGGCCAAAAACATTCAGTACTTC.

The chain couples TRBV20-1 to TRBJ2-7; 11 positions match TRBD2. V trimming: 4 bases; J trimming: 2 bases; junction bases outside the gene matches: 10. The CDR3 is 16 amino acids. Germline V gene lookup returns CDR1 DFQATT and CDR2 SNEGSKA (reference sequence). The CDR3 region has the DNA TGCAGTGCTACTCGAGGGACTAGCGGAAGCACCTACGAGCAGTACTTC. Protein: CSATRGTSGSTYEQYF.

This clonotype occurred a few times. CDR3 bases: TGTGCCAGCAGTTTGCACAGGAGCTCTGGAAACACCATATATTTT. This translates into CASSLHRSSGNTIYF. J is TRBJ1-3 and V is TRBV12-3 or TRBV12-4, with a tentative D call TRBD1 (5 bases). V was shortened by 3 bases and J by 0 bases, with 9 bases between the two germline ends. The CDR3 is made up of 15 amino acids.

This clonotype showed up just a few times. This chain joins TRBV12-3 or TRBV12-4 and TRBJ2-6; D remains unclear. Deletions cut 3 bases from V and 1 base from J, with 7 bases between. This CDR3 spans 15 amino acids. The CDR3 DNA is TGTGCCAGCAGTTTCGTTGGGTCTGGGGCCAACGTCCTGACTTTC. Translation: CASSFVGSGANVLTF.

In this sample, this clonotype turned up many times. V is TRBV7-3 and J is TRBJ1-1; D not resolved. The V gene lost 2 bases and the J gene lost 11 bases, with 9 bases spanning the gap. The length of the CDR3 is 11 residues. CDR1 and CDR2 from the germline V gene are SGHTA and FQGTGA. The CDR3 here is CASSLGTSAFF. The CDR3 DNA reads as TGTGCCAGCAGCTTAGGTACATCGGCTTTCTTT. Supplemented by reference TRBV7-3 and TRBJ1-1, the full variable domain reads GAGVSQTPSNKVTEKGKYVELRCDPISGHTALYWYRQSLGQGPEFLIYFQGTGAADDSGLPNDRFFAVRPEGSVSTLKIQRTERGDSAVYLCASSLGTSAFFGQGTRLTVV.

This clonotype appeared many times. This sequence joins TRBV6-6 and TRBJ1-2; 12 bases align to TRBD1. Germline trimming cut 0 bases from V and 7 bases from J; bases unmatched to any gene: 6. Germline CDR1 and CDR2: MNHNY and SVGAGI (reference sequence). This CDR3 is 16 amino acids long. The CDR3 sequence is CASSYSAGQGASGYTF. The CDR3 region has the DNA TGTGCCAGCAGTTACTCTGCGGGACAGGGGGCCTCTGGCTACACCTTC.

This clonotype appeared many times. This chain connects TRBV19 to TRBJ2-6; tentative D call: TRBD1 (7 bases). This CDR3 is 18 amino acids long. Germline V gene sequence: CDR1 LNHDA, CDR2 SQIVND (reference sequence). Trimming took 3 bases from V and 0 from J, leaving 15 bases between them. The CDR3, as DNA: TGTGCCAGTAGTATTGGAGGGGGCGATGGCTCTGGGGCCAACGTCCTGACTTTC. It codes for CASSIGGGDGSGANVLTF.

This clonotype has only a few counts. The rearrangement uses TRBV7-9 and TRBJ2-5, with a weak D call TRBD1 (5 bases). There are 16 residues in the CDR3. Trimming shortened V by 1 base and J by 4 bases, and 16 bases separated the two germline ends. Germline V gene lookup returns CDR1 SEHNR and CDR2 FQNEAQ (reference sequence). Here the CDR3 reads CASSLGAGSIAETQYF. The CDR3, as DNA: TGTGCCAGCAGCTTAGGAGCAGGGTCCATAGCAGAGACCCAGTACTTC.

The V and J genes are TRBV5-1 and TRBJ1-4; 9 positions agree with TRBD1. Per germline, CDR1 SGHRS and CDR2 YFSETQ. The junction had 5 bases not matched to a gene; V was cut back by 2 bases and J by 6 bases. The CDR3 loop spans 15 amino acids. The CDR3: CASSLTGGAYEKLFF. CDR3 coding DNA: TGCGCCAGCAGCTTAACAGGGGGCGCATATGAAAAACTGTTTTTT.

This clonotype has just a few counts. The chain employs TRBV6-2 or TRBV6-3 and TRBJ2-7, with D perhaps TRBD1 (5 bases). The CDR3 is made up of 17 amino acids. Germline CDR1 and CDR2: MNHEY and SVGEGT. V lost 8 bases to trimming and J lost 3 bases, with 26 bases between them. Here the CDR3 reads CASFLGAGQGRYYEQYF. The CDR3 DNA reads as TGTGCCAGCTTTCTAGGGGCCGGGCAGGGCCGCTACTACGAGCAGTACTTC.

This clonotype was seen many times. The V call is TRBV7-9, the J call TRBJ2-5; D not resolved. Germline CDR1 reads SEHNR; CDR2 reads FQNEAQ (reference sequence). V was cut by 1 base and J by 2 bases, with 8 bases left in between. The CDR3 extends over 14 amino acids. CDR3 DNA: TGTGCCAGCAGCTTAGGACGTTCGCAAGAGACCCAGTACTTC. Protein product: CASSLGRSQETQYF.

In its sample, this clonotype was seen many times. V usage is TRBV24-1 and J usage is TRBJ2-1; TRBD2 agrees at 10 bases. Germline assignment: CDR1 KGHDR and CDR2 SFDVKD. V was clipped by 4 bases and J by 10 bases; unmatched bases: 12. There are 16 residues in the CDR3. In DNA, the CDR3 is TGTGCCACCAGTGACTCGACTAGCGGGTCCCCAGACGAGCAGTTCTTC. Translated: CATSDSTSGSPDEQFF.

This clonotype has ten or more counts. The rearrangement uses TRBV23-1 and TRBJ2-7; TRBD1 matches at 8 bases. TRBV23-1 is an open reading frame, and its role is uncertain. The CDR3 covers 15 residues. After removal of 7 bases from V and 7 bases from J, the junction contained 15 bases not matched to a gene. The CDR3 DNA sequence: TGCGCCAGCACTAAGGGGGGCAGGGGGCCTCGGGAGCAGTACTTC. As protein: CASTKGGRGPREQYF.

This clonotype occurred many times. This chain connects TRBV2 to TRBJ2-1, with 9 bases identical to TRBD2. The CDR3 extends over 16 amino acids. Germline CDR1 SNHLY, CDR2 FYNNEI. V dropped 2 bases and J dropped 4; count of bases not matched to a gene: 6. CDR3 in DNA: TGTGCCAGCAGTGAATTGCCTAGCGGGACTTACAATGAGCAGTTCTTC. This encodes CASSELPSGTYNEQFF.

J is TRBJ2-1 and V is TRBV15; D is possibly TRBD1 (6 bases). Germline lookup yields CDR1 LNHNV and CDR2 YYDKDF (reference sequence). The CDR3 has 15 residues. The V gene lost 0 bases and the J gene lost 1 base, with 7 bases spanning the gap. The CDR3 sequence: CATSREQGSYNEQFF. In nucleotides, the CDR3 is TGTGCCACCAGCAGAGAACAGGGATCCTACAATGAGCAGTTCTTC.